Following are 31 T cell receptor beta chains from one sample sequenced in a study of blood T cell repertoires in COVID-19. Profiling relied on immunoSEQ multiplex PCR, and the TCRdb table lists in-frame clones only, not all of them. The sample consists of 200,000 to 250,000 clones, about 83% of them appearing once. Sequenced input: PBMCs or T cells enriched from blood (not recorded which). These receptors were taken from a woman between 45 and 65 years old who had been exposed to COVID-19.

The rearrangement links TRBV5-4 to TRBJ1-1, with 9 bases fitting TRBD1. This CDR3 region has 14 residues. CDR1 SGHNT and CDR2 YYREEE come from the germline V gene (reference sequence). The ends lost 5 bases at V and 1 base at J; junction bases unmatched: 3. The CDR3 nucleotides are TGTGCCAGCAGACAGGGGGCAGGGAACACTGAAGCTTTCTTT. Amino acids: CASRQGAGNTEAFF.

The chain is built from TRBV6-5 and TRBJ1-6, with 10 bases matching TRBD1. The junction had 6 bases not matched to a gene; V was cut back by 6 bases and J by 7 bases. This CDR3 is built from 15 residues. Germline V lookup: CDR1 MNHEY, CDR2 SVGAGI. The CDR3 DNA sequence: TGTGCCAGCAGGGAGACAGGGGGCGAAAATTCACCCCTCCACTTT. Protein product: CASRETGGENSPLHF.

This clone appeared a single time. This chain joins TRBV30 and TRBJ2-1; TRBD2 agrees at 9 bases. V was clipped by 5 bases and J by 5 bases; unmatched bases: 10. The CDR3 has 15 amino acids. CDR1 is GTSNPN and CDR2 is SVGIG in the germline V gene (reference sequence). For the CDR3, the DNA is TGTGCCTGGTCAAAGGGGCTAGCGGGGCACAATGAGCAGTTCTTC. This gives the protein CAWSKGLAGHNEQFF.

The genes are TRBV3-1 (or the pseudogene TRBV3-2) and TRBJ1-5, with 7 nucleotides matching TRBD1. CDR1 LGHDT and CDR2 YNNKEL come from the germline V gene (reference sequence). This CDR3 is 17 amino acids long. The trim removed 4 bases at V and 0 bases at J, leaving 9 bases unmatched. The chain's CDR3 is CASSPGQLHYSNQPQHF. The CDR3 DNA reads as TGTGCCAGCAGCCCGGGACAGCTACACTATAGCAATCAGCCCCAGCATTTT.

The chain uses TRBV12-3 or TRBV12-4 and TRBJ2-7, with TRBD1 matching 10 bases. The junction had 1 base not matched to a gene; V was cut back by 2 bases and J by 9 bases. The CDR3 contains 12 residues. In DNA, the CDR3 is TGTGCCAGCAGTTTATGGACAGGGGGGCAGTACTTC. This translates into CASSLWTGGQYF.

The J gene is TRBJ1-2, the V gene TRBV7-2; 7 bases are a match to TRBD1. CDR1 is SGHTA, CDR2 FQGNSA, per germline. J lost 6 bases, V lost 5 bases, and 6 bases had no gene match. The CDR3 is 13 amino acids. The CDR3 sequence: CASSPFTGDGYTF. CDR3 nucleotides: TGTGCCAGCAGCCCTTTCACAGGGGATGGCTACACCTTC. Supplemented by reference TRBV7-2 and TRBJ1-2, the full variable domain reads GAGVSQSPSNKVTEKGKDVELRCDPISGHTALYWYRQSLGQGLEFLIYFQGNSAPDKSGLPSDRFSAERTGGSVSTLTIQRTQQEDSAVYLCASSPFTGDGYTFGSGTRLTVV.

The genes are TRBV7-9 and TRBJ2-1, with 8 nucleotides matching TRBD2. The CDR3 is made up of 15 amino acids. Germline V CDR1 and CDR2: SEHNR, FQNEAQ (reference sequence). Trimming at V came to 1 base and at J to 8 bases, leaving 7 bases not matched to a gene. The CDR3 nucleotides are TGTGCCAGCAGCTTAGGCGGGGGGCCAATGGATGAGCAGTTCTTC. Protein product: CASSLGGGPMDEQFF.

This rearrangement joins TRBV2 to TRBJ2-7; the match to TRBD1 covers 8 bases. Per germline, CDR1 SNHLY and CDR2 FYNNEI. Trimming removed 6 bases from V and 2 bases from J; junction bases left unmatched: 9. The CDR3 is 15 residues long. The CDR3 DNA sequence: TGTGCCAGCAGACGTACAGGGGGAAGCACCTACGAGCAGTACTTC. Translated: CASRRTGGSTYEQYF.

This chain connects TRBV5-1 to TRBJ2-2; TRBD1 agrees at 10 bases. Germline assignment: CDR1 SGHRS and CDR2 YFSETQ. The V segment lost 0 bases and the J segment 0 bases; nucleotides outside the gene matches: 5. The CDR3 runs to 18 residues. This CDR3 reads CASSLGGQGFPNTGELFF. The CDR3 DNA reads as TGCGCCAGCAGCTTGGGGGGACAGGGGTTTCCGAACACCGGGGAGCTGTTTTTT.

This rearrangement joins TRBV19 to TRBJ1-6; TRBD1 matches 7 bases. CDR1 and CDR2 from the germline V gene are LNHDA and SQIVND (reference sequence). The CDR3 totals 14 residues. Germline trimming cut 6 bases from V and 5 bases from J; bases unmatched to any gene: 4. For the CDR3, the DNA is TGTGCCAGTAGACCGGGACAGAATAATTCACCCCTCCACTTT. It is translated as CASRPGQNNSPLHF.

The chain couples TRBV11-1 to TRBJ1-6; a possible D gene is TRBD1 (5 bases). CDR1 is SGHAT and CDR2 is FQDESV in the germline V gene (reference sequence). V dropped 2 bases and J dropped 7 bases, with 9 bases sitting between them. This CDR3 spans 14 amino acids. For the CDR3, the DNA is TGTGCCAGCAGCTTAAAGAACAGGAATTCACCCCTCCACTTT. Protein sequence: CASSLKNRNSPLHF.

The chain is built from TRBV5-4 and TRBJ2-3, with 14 bases that match TRBD2. The CDR3 consists of 17 residues. V lost 4 bases, J lost 3 bases, and 7 bases stayed unmatched. Looked up from germline, CDR1 is SGHNT and CDR2 is YYREEE (reference sequence). The chain's CDR3 is CASSPGLAGGATDTQYF. For the CDR3, the DNA is TGTGCCAGCAGCCCCGGACTAGCGGGGGGAGCTACAGATACGCAGTATTTT.

The rearrangement uses TRBV5-1 and TRBJ2-3, with 13 bases aligning to TRBD2. CDR3 size: 15 residues. V shed 4 bases, J shed 7 bases, and the junction held 6 bases outside the gene matches. The germline gives CDR1 SGHRS, CDR2 YFSETQ. The CDR3 spells CASSGRLAGGNTQYF. The CDR3 DNA reads TGCGCCAGCAGCGGTAGACTAGCGGGGGGAAATACGCAGTATTTT.

The chain employs TRBV19 and TRBJ1-3, with D maybe TRBD1 (6 bases). CDR1 and CDR2 (germline): LNHDA, SQIVND (reference sequence). The CDR3 runs to 14 residues. The V gene lost 3 bases and the J gene lost 4 bases, with 10 bases spanning the gap. The CDR3 region is CASSMGAYGNTIYF. In nucleotides, the CDR3 is TGTGCCAGTAGTATGGGGGCCTACGGAAACACCATATATTTT.

J is TRBJ1-5 and V is TRBV7-9; D uncertain. Trimming cost V 1 base and J 5 bases, with 15 bases left between them. In germline, CDR1 is SEHNR, CDR2 FQNEAQ (reference sequence). This CDR3 comprises 16 residues. This CDR3 is CASSLVSEGSDQPQHF. The CDR3 DNA follows: TGTGCCAGCAGCTTAGTCTCCGAGGGCTCTGATCAGCCCCAGCATTTT.

CDR3 nucleotide sequence: TGTGCCAGCAGCTTAGGCACAGGTTACGAGCAGTACTTC. It specifies CASSLGTGYEQYF. The chain employs TRBV11-2 and TRBJ2-7, with D tentatively TRBD1 (5 bases). V gave up 1 base and J gave up 4 bases, with 8 bases separating them. Germline V gives CDR1 SGHAT, CDR2 FQNNGV. The CDR3 has 13 amino acids.

The chain joins TRBV3-1 (or the pseudogene TRBV3-2) to TRBJ1-1; D possibly corresponds to TRBD1 (6 bases). This CDR3 contains 15 residues. The germline gives CDR1 LGHDT, CDR2 YNNKEL (reference sequence). V lost 6 bases and J 3 bases, leaving 17 bases between the germline ends. The DNA of the CDR3 is TGTGCCAGCAGTCCAGGGGCCGAAGGGTACACTGAAGCTTTCTTT. It yields the protein CASSPGAEGYTEAFF.

V is TRBV5-1 and J is TRBJ1-1, with D unresolved. This CDR3 contains 14 residues. Trimming shortened V by 2 bases and J by 0 bases, and 8 bases separated the two germline ends. Germline V gene sequence: CDR1 SGHRS, CDR2 YFSETQ. The CDR3 DNA is TGCGCCAGCAGCTTAGGCGGGGTGAACACTGAAGCTTTCTTT. This encodes CASSLGGVNTEAFF.

This sequence joins TRBV4-3 and TRBJ1-2; D gene uncertain. From germline, CDR1 is LGHNA and CDR2 YSLEER. The V end was cut by 4 bases, the J end by 0 bases, with 15 bases between. The CDR3 has 16 amino acids. The CDR3 sequence: CASSREAGGSNYGYTF. CDR3 coding DNA: TGCGCCAGCAGCCGTGAGGCGGGAGGGTCTAACTATGGCTACACCTTC.

The rearrangement joins TRBV27 to TRBJ1-1; no definite D call. Germline CDR1 MNHEY, CDR2 SMNVEV (reference sequence). The CDR3 is made up of 14 amino acids. V lost 4 bases, J lost 3 bases, and 12 bases lay in between. CDR3 amino acids: CASSWRVGDTEAFF. In nucleotides, the CDR3 is TGTGCCAGCAGTTGGAGGGTAGGTGACACTGAAGCTTTCTTT.

The J gene is TRBJ1-5, the V gene TRBV7-9; D gene uncertain. V was shortened by 5 bases and J by 1 base, with 12 bases between the two germline ends. This CDR3 comprises 15 residues. CDR1 and CDR2 from the germline V gene are SEHNR and FQNEAQ (reference sequence). The CDR3 sequence is CASSPAGGSNQPQHF. The CDR3, as DNA: TGTGCCAGCAGCCCCGCAGGTGGGAGCAATCAGCCCCAGCATTTT.

This sequence joins TRBV10-3 and TRBJ1-1; D uncertain. The CDR3 spans 13 residues. Trimming shortened V by 10 bases and J by 1 base, and 13 bases separated the two germline ends. Germline V lookup: CDR1 ENHRY, CDR2 SYGVKD. This chain's CDR3 is CATERGSNTEAFF. The CDR3 coding sequence is TGTGCCACGGAAAGAGGATCGAACACTGAAGCTTTCTTT.

Only a few counts were recorded for this clone. The chain recombines TRBV5-4 with TRBJ2-1; 8 bases map to TRBD1. CDR1 SGHNT and CDR2 YYREEE come from the germline V gene (reference sequence). The CDR3 is 15 residues long. V shed 3 bases and J 3 bases; nucleotides not matched to a gene: 5. DNA for the CDR3: TGTGCCAGCAGCTATCGACAGGGGATCTACAATGAGCAGTTCTTC. Encoded protein: CASSYRQGIYNEQFF.

The genes are TRBV7-2 and TRBJ2-3; 7 nucleotides line up with TRBD2. This CDR3 is built from 16 residues. V shed 1 base, J shed 0 bases, and the junction held 4 bases outside the gene matches. Looked up from germline, CDR1 is SGHTA and CDR2 is FQGNSA. This chain's CDR3 is CASSLGGGGSTDTQYF. The CDR3 nucleotides are TGTGCCAGCAGCTTAGGAGGCGGGGGAAGCACAGATACGCAGTATTTT.

V usage is TRBV16 and J usage is TRBJ1-3; D gene ambiguous. Germline-derived CDR1 and CDR2 are KGHSY and FQNENV. V was pared by 4 bases and J by 0 bases, with 7 bases between. The CDR3 covers 14 residues. This chain's CDR3 is CASSLGLSGNTIYF. CDR3 nucleotides: TGTGCCAGCAGCCTCGGACTCTCTGGAAACACCATATATTTT.

This chain connects TRBV6-1 to TRBJ1-2; no clear D gene. The CDR3 loop spans 14 amino acids. V lost 3 bases to trimming and J lost 7 bases, with 15 bases between them. Per germline, CDR1 MNHNS and CDR2 SASEGT. The CDR3 is CASSDRGAGGGYTF. In nucleotides, the CDR3 is TGTGCCAGCAGTGATCGGGGAGCAGGTGGTGGCTACACCTTC.

The chain links TRBV27 to TRBJ2-1; 8 nucleotides line up with TRBD2. Germline values: CDR1 MNHEY, CDR2 SMNVEV (reference sequence). V shed 5 bases and J 5 bases; nucleotides not matched to a gene: 8. CDR3 length: 15 residues. Written as DNA, the CDR3 is TGTGCCAGCAGTCCCCAGCGGGGGTGGCACAATGAGCAGTTCTTC. Its translation is CASSPQRGWHNEQFF.

The V gene is TRBV4-3, the J gene TRBJ1-1; D gene uncertain. Germline-derived CDR1 and CDR2 are LGHNA and YSLEER. V lost 1 base to trimming and J lost 5 bases, with 14 bases between them. The CDR3 covers 15 residues. The CDR3, as DNA: TGCGCCAGCAGCCAAGGGTCCGGGTCCCGGACTGAAGCTTTCTTT. The encoded protein is CASSQGSGSRTEAFF.

The J gene is TRBJ1-4, the V gene TRBV19; possible D gene TRBD1, 6 bases. V lost 5 bases to trimming and J lost 5 bases, with 15 bases between them. The germline gives CDR1 LNHDA, CDR2 SQIVND (reference sequence). This CDR3 is 15 amino acids long. The chain's CDR3 is CASSVGGQLNEKLFF. The DNA for the CDR3 is TGTGCCAGTAGTGTTGGAGGACAGTTGAATGAAAAACTGTTTTTT.

This clone was seen a few times. The genes are TRBV5-8 and TRBJ2-3, with 8 bases lining up with TRBD2. The CDR3 sequence is 16 residues long. Germline trimming cut 3 bases from V and 3 bases from J; bases unmatched to any gene: 9. Germline V gives CDR1 SGHTS, CDR2 YDEGEE. CDR3 DNA: TGTGCCAGCAGCTCCGGCGCGGGGGGCGTGACAGATACGCAGTATTTT. The encoded protein is CASSSGAGGVTDTQYF.

The V call is TRBV28, the J call TRBJ1-2, with TRBD1 as a possible D gene (5 bases). From germline, CDR1 is MDHEN and CDR2 SYDVKM. The V end lost 4 bases, the J end lost 9 bases, and 24 bases lay between the germline ends. This CDR3 is 16 amino acids long. The CDR3 DNA reads as TGTGCCAGCAGTTCCCAGGGATCCTCACCTCTATGGAGCTACACCTTC. Protein sequence: CASSSQGSSPLWSYTF.